This T cell receptor (beta chain) was obtained from a study of response to subunit inactivated influenza vaccine. The study, taken as a whole, reports: After each seasonal influenza vaccination, few new T cells are recruited, the authors suggested.

TCRdb independently ran MiXCR on the RT-PCR reads; one entry per CDR3 protein. The table includes around 850,000 distinct CDR3 sequences, around 20% detected once. The CDR3 loop spans 17 amino acids. V lost 6 bases and J lost 7; bases outside the gene matches: 15. The V gene's germline CDR1 is MNHNS and CDR2 SASEGT. A word on this clonotype: Its antigen remains unknown.

The genes are TRBV6-1 and TRBJ2-4; TRBD2 agrees at 10 bases. The material sequenced was PBMCs from blood, taken roughly 5 days after vaccination. This sequence was found in a man between 45 and 60 years old who received an inactivated influenza vaccine. The CDR3 region has the DNA TGTGCCAGCAGCCGAAACCCGAGAATAGCGGGAGGTAACATTCAGTACTTC. This sequence encodes CASSRNPRIAGGNIQYF.